This T cell receptor (beta chain) derives from a study of CD4 T cells in relation to SARS-CoV-2 and coronaviruses. The method was immunoSEQ multiplex PCR; TCRdb's version includes in-frame clones alone and lacks a portion of them. Of 13,000 or so clones listed, less than 80% are singletons. Regarding the study as a whole: Monoreactive clones expanded significantly more to SARS-CoV-2 than crossreactive clones did. No donor gave both pre-pandemic and post-infection samples.

The V end lost 0 bases, the J end lost 8 bases, and 14 bases lay between the germline ends. Germline V gene lookup returns CDR1 LGHDT and CDR2 YNNKEL (reference sequence). CDR3 length: 15 amino acids. As to this clone: Its antigen is unknown.

The unexposed donors gave CD4+ T cells in about 2011-2018, prior to COVID-19. CD4+ T cells were isolated from the cells after less than 13 days of culture. The clonotype comes from a human donor in good health. The sequenced material came from CD4+ T cells from PBMCs, cultured in vitro. The chain employs TRBV3-1 (or the pseudogene TRBV3-2) and TRBJ2-4, with D maybe TRBD2 (6 bases). CDR3 region: CASSQDLIGRYIQYF. The CDR3 nucleotides are TGTGCCAGCAGCCAAGATCTGATAGGGAGGTACATTCAGTACTTC.